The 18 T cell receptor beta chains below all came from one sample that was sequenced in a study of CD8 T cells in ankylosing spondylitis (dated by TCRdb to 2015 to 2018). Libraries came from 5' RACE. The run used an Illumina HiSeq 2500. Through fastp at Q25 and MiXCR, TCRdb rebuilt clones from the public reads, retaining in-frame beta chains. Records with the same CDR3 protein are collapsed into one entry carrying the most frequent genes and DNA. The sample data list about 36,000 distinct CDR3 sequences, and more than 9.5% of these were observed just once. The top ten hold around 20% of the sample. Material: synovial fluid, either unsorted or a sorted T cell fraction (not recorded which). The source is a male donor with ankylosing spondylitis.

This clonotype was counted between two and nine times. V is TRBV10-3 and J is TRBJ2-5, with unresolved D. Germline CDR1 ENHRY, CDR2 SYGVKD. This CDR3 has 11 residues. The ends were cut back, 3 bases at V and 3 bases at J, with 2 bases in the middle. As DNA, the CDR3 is TGTGCCATCAGTGAAGAAGAGACCCAGTACTTC. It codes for CAISEEETQYF.

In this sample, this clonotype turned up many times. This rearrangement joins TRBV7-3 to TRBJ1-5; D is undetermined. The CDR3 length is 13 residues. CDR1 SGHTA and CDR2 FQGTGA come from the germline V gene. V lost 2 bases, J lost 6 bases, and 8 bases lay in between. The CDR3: CASSLEEGQPQHF. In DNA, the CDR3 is TGTGCCAGCAGCTTAGAAGAAGGTCAGCCCCAGCATTTT.

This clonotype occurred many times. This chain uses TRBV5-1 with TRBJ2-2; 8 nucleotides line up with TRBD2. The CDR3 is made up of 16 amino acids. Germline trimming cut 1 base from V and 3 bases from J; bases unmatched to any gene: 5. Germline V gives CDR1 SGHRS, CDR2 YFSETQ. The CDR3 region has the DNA TGCGCCAGCAGCTTGACATTAGCGGGATACACCGGGGAGCTGTTTTTT. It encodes CASSLTLAGYTGELFF.

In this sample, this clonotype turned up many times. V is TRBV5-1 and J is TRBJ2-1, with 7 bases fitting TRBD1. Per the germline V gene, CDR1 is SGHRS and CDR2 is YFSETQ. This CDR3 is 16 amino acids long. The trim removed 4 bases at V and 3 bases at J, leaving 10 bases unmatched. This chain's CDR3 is CASSLTPGGNYNEQFF. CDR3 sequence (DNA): TGCGCCAGCAGCCTCACCCCAGGGGGTAACTACAATGAGCAGTTCTTC. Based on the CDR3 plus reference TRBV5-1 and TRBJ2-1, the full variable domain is KAGVTQTPRYLIKTRGQQVTLSCSPISGHRSVSWYQQTPGQGLQFLFEYFSETQRNKGNFPGRFSGRQFSNSRSEMNVSTLELGDSALYLCASSLTPGGNYNEQFFGPGTRLTVL.

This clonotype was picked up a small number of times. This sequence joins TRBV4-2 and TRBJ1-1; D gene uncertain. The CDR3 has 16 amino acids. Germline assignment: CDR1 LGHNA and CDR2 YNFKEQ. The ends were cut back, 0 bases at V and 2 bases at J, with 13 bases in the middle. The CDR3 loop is CASSQEVGGINTEAFF. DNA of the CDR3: TGTGCCAGCAGCCAAGAAGTTGGCGGAATAAACACTGAAGCTTTCTTT.

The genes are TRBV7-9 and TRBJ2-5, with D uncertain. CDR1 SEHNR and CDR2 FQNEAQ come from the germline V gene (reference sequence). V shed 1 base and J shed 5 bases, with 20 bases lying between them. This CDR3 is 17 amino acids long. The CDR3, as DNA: TGTGCCAGCAGCTTAGAAGGCATGGGCAGTGATAGGGAGACCCAGTACTTC. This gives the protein CASSLEGMGSDRETQYF.

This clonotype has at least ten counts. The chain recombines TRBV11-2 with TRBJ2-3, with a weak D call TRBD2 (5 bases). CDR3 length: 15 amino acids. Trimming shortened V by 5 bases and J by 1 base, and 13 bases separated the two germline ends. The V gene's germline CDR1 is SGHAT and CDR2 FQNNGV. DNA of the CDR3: TGTGCCAGCAGCGCCCTCGAGGGCGGCACAGATACGCAGTATTTT. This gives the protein CASSALEGGTDTQYF.

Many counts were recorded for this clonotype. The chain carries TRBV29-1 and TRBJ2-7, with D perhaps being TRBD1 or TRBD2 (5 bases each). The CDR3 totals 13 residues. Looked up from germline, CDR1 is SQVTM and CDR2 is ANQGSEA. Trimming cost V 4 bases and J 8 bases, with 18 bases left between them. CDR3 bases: TGCAGCGTTGGGTTCGTTGGGGACCGACAGCAGTACTTC. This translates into CSVGFVGDRQQYF.

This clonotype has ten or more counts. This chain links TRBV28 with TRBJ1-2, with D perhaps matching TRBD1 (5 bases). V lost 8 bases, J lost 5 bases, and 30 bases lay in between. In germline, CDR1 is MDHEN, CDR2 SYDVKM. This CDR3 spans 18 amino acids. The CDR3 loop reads CASGIWDPGTADWYGYTF. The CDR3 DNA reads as TGTGCCAGCGGGATTTGGGACCCCGGGACGGCCGATTGGTATGGCTACACCTTC.

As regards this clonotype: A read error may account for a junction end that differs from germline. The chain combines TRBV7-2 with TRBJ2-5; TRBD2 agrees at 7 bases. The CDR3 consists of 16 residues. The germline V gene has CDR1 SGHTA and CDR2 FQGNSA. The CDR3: CASSLGGLAVQETQHF. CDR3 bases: TGTGCCAGCAGCTTAGGAGGGCTAGCGGTCCAAGAGACCCAGCACTTC.

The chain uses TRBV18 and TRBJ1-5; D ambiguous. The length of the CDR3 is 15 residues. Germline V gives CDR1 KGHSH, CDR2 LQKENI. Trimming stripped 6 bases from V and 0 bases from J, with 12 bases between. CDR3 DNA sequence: TGTGCCAGCTCGACCACATTCGGTAGCAATCAGCCCCAGCATTTT. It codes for CASSTTFGSNQPQHF.

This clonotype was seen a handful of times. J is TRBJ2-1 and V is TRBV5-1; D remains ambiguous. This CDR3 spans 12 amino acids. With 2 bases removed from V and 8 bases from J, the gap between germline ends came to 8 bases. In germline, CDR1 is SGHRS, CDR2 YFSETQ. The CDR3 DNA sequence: TGCGCCAGCAGCTTCACCCCGGATGAGCAGTTCTTC. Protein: CASSFTPDEQFF.

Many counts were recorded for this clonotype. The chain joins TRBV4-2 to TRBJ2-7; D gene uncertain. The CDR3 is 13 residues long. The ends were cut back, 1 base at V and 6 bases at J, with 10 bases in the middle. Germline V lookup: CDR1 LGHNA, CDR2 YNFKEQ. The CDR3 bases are TGTGCCAGCAGCCAAGGTCCCTCCCTCGAGCAGTACTTC. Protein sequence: CASSQGPSLEQYF.

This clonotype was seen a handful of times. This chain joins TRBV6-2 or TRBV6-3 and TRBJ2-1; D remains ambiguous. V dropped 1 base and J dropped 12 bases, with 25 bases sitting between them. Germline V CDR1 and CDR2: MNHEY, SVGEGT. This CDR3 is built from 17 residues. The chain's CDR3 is CASSYYEIAGWDFGQFF. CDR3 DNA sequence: TGTGCCAGCAGTTACTACGAAATCGCCGGATGGGATTTTGGGCAGTTCTTC.

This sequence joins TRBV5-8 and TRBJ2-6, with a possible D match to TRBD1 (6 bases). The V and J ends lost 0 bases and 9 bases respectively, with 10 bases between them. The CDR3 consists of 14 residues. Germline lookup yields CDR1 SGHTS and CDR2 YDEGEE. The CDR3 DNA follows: TGTGCCAGCAGCTTGGAAGGGGGTTACAACGTCCTGACTTTC. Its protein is CASSLEGGYNVLTF.

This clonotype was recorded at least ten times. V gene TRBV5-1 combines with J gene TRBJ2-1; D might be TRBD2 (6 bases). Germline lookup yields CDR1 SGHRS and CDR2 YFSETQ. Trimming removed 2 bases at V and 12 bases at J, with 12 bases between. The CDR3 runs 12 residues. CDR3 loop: CASSFGTLAQFF. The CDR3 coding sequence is TGCGCCAGCAGCTTCGGGACTTTGGCGCAGTTCTTC.

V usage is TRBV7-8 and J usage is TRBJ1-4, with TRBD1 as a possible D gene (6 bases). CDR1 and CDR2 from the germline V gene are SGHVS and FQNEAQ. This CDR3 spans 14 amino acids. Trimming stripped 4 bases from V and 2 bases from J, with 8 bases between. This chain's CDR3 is CASSWTVTNEKLFF. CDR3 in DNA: TGTGCCAGCAGCTGGACAGTTACTAATGAAAAACTGTTTTTT.

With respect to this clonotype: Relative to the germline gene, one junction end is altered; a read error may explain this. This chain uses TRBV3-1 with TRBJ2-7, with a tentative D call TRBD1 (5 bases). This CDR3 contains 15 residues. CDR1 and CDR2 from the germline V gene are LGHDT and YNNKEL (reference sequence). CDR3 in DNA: TGTGCCAGCAGCCAAGGTCAGACAGCCTCCTACGAGCAGCACTTC. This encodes CASSQGQTASYEQHF.